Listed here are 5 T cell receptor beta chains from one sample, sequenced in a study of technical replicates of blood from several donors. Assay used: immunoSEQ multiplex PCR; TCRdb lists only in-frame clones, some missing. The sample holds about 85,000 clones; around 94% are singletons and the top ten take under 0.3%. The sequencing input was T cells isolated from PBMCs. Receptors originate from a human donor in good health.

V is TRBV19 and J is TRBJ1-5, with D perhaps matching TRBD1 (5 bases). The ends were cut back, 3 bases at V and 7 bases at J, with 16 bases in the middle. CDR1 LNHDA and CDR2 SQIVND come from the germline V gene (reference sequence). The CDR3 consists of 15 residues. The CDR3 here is CASSILEGSGQPQHF. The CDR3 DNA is TGTGCCAGTAGTATTCTGGAAGGGTCAGGGCAGCCCCAGCATTTT.

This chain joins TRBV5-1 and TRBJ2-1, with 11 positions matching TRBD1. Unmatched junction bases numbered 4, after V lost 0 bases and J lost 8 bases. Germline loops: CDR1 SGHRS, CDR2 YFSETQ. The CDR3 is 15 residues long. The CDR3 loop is CASSLGTGGGDEQFF. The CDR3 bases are TGCGCCAGCAGCTTGGGGACAGGGGGCGGAGATGAGCAGTTCTTC.

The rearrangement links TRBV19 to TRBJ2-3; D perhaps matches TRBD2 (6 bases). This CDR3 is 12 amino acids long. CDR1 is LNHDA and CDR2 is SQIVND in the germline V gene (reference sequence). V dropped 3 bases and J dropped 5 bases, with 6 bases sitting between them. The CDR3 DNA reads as TGTGCCAGTAGTATGGAGGGAGATACGCAGTATTTT. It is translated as CASSMEGDTQYF.

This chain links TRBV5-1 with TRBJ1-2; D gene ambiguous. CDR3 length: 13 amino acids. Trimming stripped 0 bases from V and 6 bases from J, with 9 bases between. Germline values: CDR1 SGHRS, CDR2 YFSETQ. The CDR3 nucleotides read TGCGCCAGCAGCTTGGACAGTCTCGATGGCTACACCTTC. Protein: CASSLDSLDGYTF.

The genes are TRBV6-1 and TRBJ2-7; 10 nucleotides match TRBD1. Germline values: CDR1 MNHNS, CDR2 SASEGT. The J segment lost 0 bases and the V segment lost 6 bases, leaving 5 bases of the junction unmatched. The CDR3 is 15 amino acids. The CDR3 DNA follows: TGTGCCAGCAGGGAGGGACAGGGGTCCTCCTACGAGCAGTACTTC. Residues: CASREGQGSSYEQYF.